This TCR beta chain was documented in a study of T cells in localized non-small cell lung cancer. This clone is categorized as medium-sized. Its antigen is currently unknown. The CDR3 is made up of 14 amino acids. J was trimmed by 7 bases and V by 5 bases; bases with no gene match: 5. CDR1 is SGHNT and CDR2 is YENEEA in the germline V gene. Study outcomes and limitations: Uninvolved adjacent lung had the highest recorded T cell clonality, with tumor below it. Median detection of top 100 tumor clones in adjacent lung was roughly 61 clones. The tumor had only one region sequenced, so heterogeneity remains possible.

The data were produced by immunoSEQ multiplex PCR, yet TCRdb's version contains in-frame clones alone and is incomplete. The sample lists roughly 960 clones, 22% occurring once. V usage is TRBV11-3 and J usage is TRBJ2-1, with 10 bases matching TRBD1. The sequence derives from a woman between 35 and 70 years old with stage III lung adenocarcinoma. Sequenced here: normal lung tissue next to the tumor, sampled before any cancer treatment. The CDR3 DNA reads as TGTGCCAGCAGCAACCGGGACAGGGGTAATGAGCAGTTCTTC. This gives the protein CASSNRDRGNEQFF.